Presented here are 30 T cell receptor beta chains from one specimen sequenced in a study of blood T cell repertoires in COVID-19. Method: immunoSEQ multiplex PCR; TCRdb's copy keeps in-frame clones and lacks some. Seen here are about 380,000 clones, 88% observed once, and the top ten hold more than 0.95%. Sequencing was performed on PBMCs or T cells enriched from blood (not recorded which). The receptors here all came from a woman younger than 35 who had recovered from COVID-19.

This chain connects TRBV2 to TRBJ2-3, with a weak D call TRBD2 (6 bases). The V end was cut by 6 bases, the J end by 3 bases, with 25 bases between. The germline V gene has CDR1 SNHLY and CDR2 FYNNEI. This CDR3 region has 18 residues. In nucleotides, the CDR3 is TGTGCCAGCAGGGAGCGGAGCGGTGGAGGCGCGGGGACAGATACGCAGTATTTT. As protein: CASRERSGGGAGTDTQYF.

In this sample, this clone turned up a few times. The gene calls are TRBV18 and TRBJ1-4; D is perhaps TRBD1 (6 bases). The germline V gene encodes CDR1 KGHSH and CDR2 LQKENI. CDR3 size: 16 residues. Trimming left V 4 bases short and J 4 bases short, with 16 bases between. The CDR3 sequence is CASSQTNDRINEKLFF. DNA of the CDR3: TGTGCCAGCTCACAAACTAACGACAGGATTAATGAAAAACTGTTTTTT. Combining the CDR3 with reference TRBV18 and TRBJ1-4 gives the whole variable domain NAGVMQNPRHLVRRRGQEARLRCSPMKGHSHVYWYRQLPEEGLKFMVYLQKENIIDESGMPKERFSAEFPKEGPSILRIQQVVRGDSAAYFCASSQTNDRINEKLFFGSGTQLSVL.

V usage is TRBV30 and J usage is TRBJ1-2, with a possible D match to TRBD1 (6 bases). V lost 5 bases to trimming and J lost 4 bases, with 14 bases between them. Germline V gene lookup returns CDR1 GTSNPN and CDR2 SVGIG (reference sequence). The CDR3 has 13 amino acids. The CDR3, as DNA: TGTGCCTGGGAGCAGGGGTCGAGCTATGGCTACACCTTC. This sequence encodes CAWEQGSSYGYTF.

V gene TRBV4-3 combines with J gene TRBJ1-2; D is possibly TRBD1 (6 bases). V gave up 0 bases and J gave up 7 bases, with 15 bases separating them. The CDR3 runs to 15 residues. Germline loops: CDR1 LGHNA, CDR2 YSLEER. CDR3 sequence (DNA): TGCGCCAGCAGCCAAGACCGGACAGCCTGGGGTGGCTACACCTTC. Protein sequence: CASSQDRTAWGGYTF.

CDR3 DNA: TGTGCCAGTCATAGTATATCTGCGGTTGATAGCCACAATGAGCAGTTCTTC. This codes for CASHSISAVDSHNEQFF. This sequence joins TRBV19 and TRBJ2-1; D is undetermined. Germline CDR1 is LNHDA and CDR2 is SQIVND (reference sequence). CDR3 length: 17 amino acids. V was cut by 8 bases and J by 5 bases, with 25 bases left in between.

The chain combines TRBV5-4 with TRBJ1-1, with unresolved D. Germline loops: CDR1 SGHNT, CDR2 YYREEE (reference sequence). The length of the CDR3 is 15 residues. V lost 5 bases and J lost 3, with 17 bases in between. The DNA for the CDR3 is TGTGCCAGCAGTCAGGACCGGTGGAGGGACACTGAAGCTTTCTTT. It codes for CASSQDRWRDTEAFF.

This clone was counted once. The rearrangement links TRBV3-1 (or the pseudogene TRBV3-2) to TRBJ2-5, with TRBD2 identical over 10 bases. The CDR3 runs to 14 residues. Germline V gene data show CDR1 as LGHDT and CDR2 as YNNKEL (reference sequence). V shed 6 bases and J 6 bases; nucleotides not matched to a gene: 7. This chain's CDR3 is CASSLSGGLKTQYF. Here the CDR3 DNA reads TGTGCCAGCAGTCTTAGCGGGGGGCTGAAGACCCAGTACTTC.

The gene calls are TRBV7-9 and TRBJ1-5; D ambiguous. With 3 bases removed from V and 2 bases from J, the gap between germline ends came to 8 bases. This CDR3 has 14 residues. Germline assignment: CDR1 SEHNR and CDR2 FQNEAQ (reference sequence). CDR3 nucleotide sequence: TGTGCCAGCAGCTTCGGGAACGGCAATCAGCCCCAGCATTTT. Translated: CASSFGNGNQPQHF. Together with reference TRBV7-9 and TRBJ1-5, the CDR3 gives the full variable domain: DTGVSQNPRHKITKRGQNVTFRCDPISEHNRLYWYRQTLGQGPEFLTYFQNEAQLEKSRLLSDRFSAERPKGSFSTLEIQRTEQGDSAMYLCASSFGNGNQPQHFGDGTRLSIL.

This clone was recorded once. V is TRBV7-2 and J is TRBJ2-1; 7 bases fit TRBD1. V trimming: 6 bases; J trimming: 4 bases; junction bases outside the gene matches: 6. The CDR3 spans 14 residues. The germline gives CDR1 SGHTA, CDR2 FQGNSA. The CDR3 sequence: CASSLTGSYNEQFF. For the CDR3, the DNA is TGTGCCAGCAGTCTGACAGGGAGTTACAATGAGCAGTTCTTC.

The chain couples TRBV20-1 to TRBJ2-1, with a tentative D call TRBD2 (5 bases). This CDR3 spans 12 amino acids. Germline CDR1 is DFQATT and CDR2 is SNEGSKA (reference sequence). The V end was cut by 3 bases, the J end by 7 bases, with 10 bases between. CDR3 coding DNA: TGCAGTGCTAGTATGACGGGGAATGAGCAGTTCTTC. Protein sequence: CSASMTGNEQFF.

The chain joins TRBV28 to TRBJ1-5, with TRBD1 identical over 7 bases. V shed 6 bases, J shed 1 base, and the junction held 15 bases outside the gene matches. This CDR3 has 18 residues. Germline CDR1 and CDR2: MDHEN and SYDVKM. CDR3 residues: CASSLESDRDGSNQPQHF. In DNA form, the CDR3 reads TGTGCCAGCAGCTTGGAAAGTGACAGGGATGGGAGCAATCAGCCCCAGCATTTT.

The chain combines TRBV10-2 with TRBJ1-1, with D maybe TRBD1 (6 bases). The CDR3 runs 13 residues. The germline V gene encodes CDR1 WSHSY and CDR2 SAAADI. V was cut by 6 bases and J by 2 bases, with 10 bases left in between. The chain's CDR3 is CASRRTANTEAFF. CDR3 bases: TGCGCCAGCAGACGGACAGCTAACACTGAAGCTTTCTTT.

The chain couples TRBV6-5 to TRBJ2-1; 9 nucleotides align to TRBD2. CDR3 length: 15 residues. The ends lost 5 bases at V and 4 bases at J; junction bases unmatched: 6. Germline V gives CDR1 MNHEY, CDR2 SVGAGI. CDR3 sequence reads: CASSQKRGAYNEQFF. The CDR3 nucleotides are TGTGCCAGCAGTCAAAAGCGGGGGGCGTACAATGAGCAGTTCTTC.

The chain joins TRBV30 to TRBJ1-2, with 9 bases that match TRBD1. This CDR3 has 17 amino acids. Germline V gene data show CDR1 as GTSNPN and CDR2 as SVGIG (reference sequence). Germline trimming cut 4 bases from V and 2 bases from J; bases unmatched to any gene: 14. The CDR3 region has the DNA TGTGCCTGGATCCCCCCGGGGACAGGGCGGCGCAACTATGGCTACACCTTC. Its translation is CAWIPPGTGRRNYGYTF.

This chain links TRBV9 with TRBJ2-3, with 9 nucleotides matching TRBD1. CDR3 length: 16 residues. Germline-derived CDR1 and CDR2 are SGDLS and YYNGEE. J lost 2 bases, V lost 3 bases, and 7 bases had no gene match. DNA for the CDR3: TGTGCCAGCAGCGGTAAAACAGGGGGCATCACAGATACGCAGTATTTT. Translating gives CASSGKTGGITDTQYF.

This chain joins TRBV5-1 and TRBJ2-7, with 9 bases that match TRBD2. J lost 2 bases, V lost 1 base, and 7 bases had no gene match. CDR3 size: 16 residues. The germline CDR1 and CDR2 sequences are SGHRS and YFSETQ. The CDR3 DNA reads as TGCGCCAGCAGCTTGAGATTCGCTAGCGGGGCCTACGAGCAGTACTTC. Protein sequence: CASSLRFASGAYEQYF.

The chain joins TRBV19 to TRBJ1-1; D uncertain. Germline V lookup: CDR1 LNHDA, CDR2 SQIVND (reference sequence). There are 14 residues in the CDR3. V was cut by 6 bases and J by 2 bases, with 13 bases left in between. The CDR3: CASSLVYSNTEAFF. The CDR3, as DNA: TGTGCCAGTAGCCTGGTCTACAGTAACACTGAAGCTTTCTTT.

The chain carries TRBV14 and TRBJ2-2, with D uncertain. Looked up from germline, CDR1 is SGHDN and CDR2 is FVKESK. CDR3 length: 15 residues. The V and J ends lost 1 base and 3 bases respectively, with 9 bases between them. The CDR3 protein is CASSQAPVYTGELFF. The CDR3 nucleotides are TGTGCCAGCAGCCAAGCCCCGGTATACACCGGGGAGCTGTTTTTT.

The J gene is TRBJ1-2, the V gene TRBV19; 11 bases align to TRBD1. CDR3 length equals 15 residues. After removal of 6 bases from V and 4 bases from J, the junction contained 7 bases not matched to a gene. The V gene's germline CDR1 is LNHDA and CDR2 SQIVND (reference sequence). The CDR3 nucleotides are TGTGCCAGTAGGGGACAGGGGGTGGGCGGCTATGGCTACACCTTC. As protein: CASRGQGVGGYGYTF. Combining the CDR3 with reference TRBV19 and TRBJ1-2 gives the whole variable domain DGGITQSPKYLFRKEGQNVTLSCEQNLNHDAMYWYRQDPGQGLRLIYYSQIVNDFQKGDIAEGYSVSREKKESFPLTVTSAQKNPTAFYLCASRGQGVGGYGYTFGSGTRLTVV.

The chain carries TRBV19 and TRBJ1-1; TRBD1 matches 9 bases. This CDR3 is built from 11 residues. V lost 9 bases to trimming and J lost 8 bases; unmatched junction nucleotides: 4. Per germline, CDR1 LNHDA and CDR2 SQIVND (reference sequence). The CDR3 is CASGTGREAFF. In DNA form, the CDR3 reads TGTGCCAGCGGGACAGGGCGGGAAGCTTTCTTT.

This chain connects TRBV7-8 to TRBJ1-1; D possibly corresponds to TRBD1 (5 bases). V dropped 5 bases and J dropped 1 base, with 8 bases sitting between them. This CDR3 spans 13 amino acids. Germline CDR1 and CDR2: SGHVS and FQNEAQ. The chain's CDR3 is CASSPRGNTEAFF. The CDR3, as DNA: TGTGCCAGCAGCCCTAGGGGGAACACTGAAGCTTTCTTT.

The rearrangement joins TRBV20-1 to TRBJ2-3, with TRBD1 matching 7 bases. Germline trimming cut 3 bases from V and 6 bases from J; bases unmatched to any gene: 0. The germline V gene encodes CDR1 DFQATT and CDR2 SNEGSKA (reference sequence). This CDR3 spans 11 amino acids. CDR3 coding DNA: TGCAGTGCTAGGACAGGGGATACGCAGTATTTT. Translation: CSARTGDTQYF.

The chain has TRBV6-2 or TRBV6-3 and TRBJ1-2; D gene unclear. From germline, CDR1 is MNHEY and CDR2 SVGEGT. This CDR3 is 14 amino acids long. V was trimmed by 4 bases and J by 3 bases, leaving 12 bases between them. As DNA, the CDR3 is TGTGCCAGCAGTTCCCCCCGGGAACACTATGGCTACACCTTC. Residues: CASSSPREHYGYTF.

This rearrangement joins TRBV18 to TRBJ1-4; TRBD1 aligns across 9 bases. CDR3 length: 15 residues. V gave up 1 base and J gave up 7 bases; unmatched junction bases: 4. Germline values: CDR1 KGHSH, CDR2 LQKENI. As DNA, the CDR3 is TGTGCCAGCTCACCACAGGGACAGGGAGGTGAAAAACTGTTTTTT. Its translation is CASSPQGQGGEKLFF.

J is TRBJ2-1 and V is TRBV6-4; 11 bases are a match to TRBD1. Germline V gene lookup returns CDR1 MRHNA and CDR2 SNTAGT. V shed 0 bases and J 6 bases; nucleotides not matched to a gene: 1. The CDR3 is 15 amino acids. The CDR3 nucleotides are TGTGCCAGCAGTGACTCCGGGACAGGGGGCAATGAGCAGTTCTTC. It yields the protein CASSDSGTGGNEQFF.

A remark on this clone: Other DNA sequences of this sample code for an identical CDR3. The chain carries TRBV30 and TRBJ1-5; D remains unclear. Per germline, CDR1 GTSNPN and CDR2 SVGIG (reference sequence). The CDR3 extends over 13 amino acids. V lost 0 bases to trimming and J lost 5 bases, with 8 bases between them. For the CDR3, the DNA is TGTGCCTGGAGTGTAGGCGGTGATCAGCCCCAGCATTTT. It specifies CAWSVGGDQPQHF.

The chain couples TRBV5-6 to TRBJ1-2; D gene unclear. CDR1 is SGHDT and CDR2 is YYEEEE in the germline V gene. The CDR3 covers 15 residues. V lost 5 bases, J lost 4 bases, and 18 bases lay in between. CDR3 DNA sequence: TGTGCCAGCAGAACGAGGAGGCGCCGAATCTATGGCTACACCTTC. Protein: CASRTRRRRIYGYTF.

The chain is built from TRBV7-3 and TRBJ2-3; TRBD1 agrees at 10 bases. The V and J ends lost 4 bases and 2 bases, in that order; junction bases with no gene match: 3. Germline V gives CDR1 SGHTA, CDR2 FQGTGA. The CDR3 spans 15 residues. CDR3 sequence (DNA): TGTGCCAGCAGCTCGACAGGGGGCCCCACAGATACGCAGTATTTT. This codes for CASSSTGGPTDTQYF. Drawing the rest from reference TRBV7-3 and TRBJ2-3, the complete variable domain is GAGVSQTPSNKVTEKGKYVELRCDPISGHTALYWYRQSLGQGPEFLIYFQGTGAADDSGLPNDRFFAVRPEGSVSTLKIQRTERGDSAVYLCASSSTGGPTDTQYFGPGTRLTVL.

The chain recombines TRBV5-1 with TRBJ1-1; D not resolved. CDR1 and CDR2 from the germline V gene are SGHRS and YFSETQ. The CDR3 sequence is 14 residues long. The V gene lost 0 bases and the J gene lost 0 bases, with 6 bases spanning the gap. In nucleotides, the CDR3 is TGCGCCAGCAGCTTGGAGCTACTGAACACTGAAGCTTTCTTT. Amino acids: CASSLELLNTEAFF. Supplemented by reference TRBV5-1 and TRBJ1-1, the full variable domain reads KAGVTQTPRYLIKTRGQQVTLSCSPISGHRSVSWYQQTPGQGLQFLFEYFSETQRNKGNFPGRFSGRQFSNSRSEMNVSTLELGDSALYLCASSLELLNTEAFFGQGTRLTVV.

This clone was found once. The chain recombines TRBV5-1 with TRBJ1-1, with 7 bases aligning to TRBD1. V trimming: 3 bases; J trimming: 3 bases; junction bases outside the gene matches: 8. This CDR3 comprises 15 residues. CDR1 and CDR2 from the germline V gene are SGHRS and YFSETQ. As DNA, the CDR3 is TGCGCCAGCAGCTGGGGTCAGGGGGGCGACACTGAAGCTTTCTTT. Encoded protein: CASSWGQGGDTEAFF.